This T cell receptor (beta chain) emerged from a study of cytomegalovirus exposure and HLA in healthy donors. This CDR3 region has 14 residues. The V gene end was trimmed by 3 bases and the J gene end by 2 bases; junction bases not matched to a gene: 3. Germline CDR1 MGHRA, CDR2 YSYEKL. Regarding the study as a whole: The study recorded about 150 TCR beta chains that were cytomegalovirus-associated.

These donors, healthy bone marrow donors, were studied. The PCR was carried out with 60 Vbeta primers and 13 Jbeta primers. Libraries were prepared by immunoSEQ multiplex PCR; TCRdb keeps only in-frame clonotypes and omits some of them. The sample yields over 95,000 clones, around 77% seen once. Of note for this clone: As yet, its antigen is unknown.

The source material was PBMCs. This TCR was recovered from a woman aged 30 to 39 in good health and CMV-seropositive. V usage is TRBV4-1 and J usage is TRBJ1-2, with 7 bases fitting TRBD1. CDR3 DNA: TGCGCCAGCAGCCATCAGACAGGGAACTATGGCTACACCTTC. Translated: CASSHQTGNYGYTF.